Described below is a single T cell receptor (beta chain) sequence and its context. The clone's antigen remains unknown. No much larger clonotype is one base removed from it; base qualities were not supplied. Library preparation was by the immunoSEQ multiplex PCR assay. A mixture of 60 forward primers for TCR Vbeta segments and 13 reverse primers for TCR Jbeta segments was used in the multiplex PCR. The CDR3 region of rearranged TCR beta genes was amplified from genomic DNA by a multiplex PCR assay. The Illumina HiSeq System was used to sequence the amplified TCR beta libraries as 87-base-pair reads. In the authors' own workflow: Across the 600 to 700 repertoires, a later analysis counted 78 million or so unique TCR beta chains, around 11 million of which were shared by at least two donors. To remove PCR and sequencing errors, raw reads were error-corrected and collapsed into unique sequences using a nearest-neighbor algorithm that merged closely related sequences. CDR3 sequences were aligned to IMGT reference sequences to assign V, D and J gene segments. For a sequence to be retained, at least a six-nucleotide match to both a V gene segment and a J gene segment was required. Rearrangements were classified as productive when the CDR3 lacked stop codons and remained in frame with V and J, and all other rearrangements were classified as non-productive. CDR3 was defined by IMGT convention, running from the second conserved V-encoded cysteine to the conserved J-encoded phenylalanine. The earlier analysis of about 590 of the donors excluded sequences that lacked an unambiguous match to a single V gene segment. In an earlier analysis of about 590 of the donors, a V segment was called functional when productive rearrangements were above 56.7%, and segregating when the standard deviation between donors exceeded 5%. A statistical classification framework was developed to diagnose cytomegalovirus status using the catalog of TCR beta chain sequences. A later analysis assigned V and J genes by comparing TCR nucleotide sequences with IMGT/GENE-DB human TR gene sequences. Using the TCRdist pipeline, a later analysis assigned CDR3 sequences along with most-parsimonious VDJ recombination scenarios. In a later analysis, every TCR beta chain was defined by the combination of its CDR3 amino acid sequence and its V-gene family, and reads without a unique V-gene family were dropped. In a later analysis, around 650 highly shared, low-generation-probability nucleotide sequences were removed to address suspected cross-contamination and a sequencing artifact. A later analysis calculated a clonal expansion index for each public chain from normalized within-repertoire ranks of inferred template counts. In a later analysis, generation probabilities were computed with a VDJ recombination model fitted to out-of-frame rearrangements, and the resulting probabilities were checked against IGoR. In a later analysis, TCR-TCR, TCR-HLA and TCR-CMV co-occurrence was scored with hypergeometric tests, and a repertoire-size bias correction was applied to TCR pairs. In a later analysis, false discovery rates were estimated by permuting HLA or CMV assignments 20 times. In a later analysis, co-occurring TCRs were grouped using DBSCAN, and TCRdist sequence similarity was added for clustering within HLA-allele-positive subsets. Repertoires with fewer than 30,000 or more than 120,000 public chains, plus five repertoires with anomalous nucleotide sharing, were excluded from co-occurrence clustering. TCRdb obtained this table from immuneACCESS and retained in-frame rearrangements with V and J assigned. These tables miss some clones; where compared with another copy, unresolved V genes account for less than half of the shortfall, and the remainder is unexplained. V and J calls and clone size come straight from that table; D and trimming were deduced from the DNA. For this sample the table gives 150,000 to 200,000 clones, of which around 72% were detected only once. The biggest ten clones account for around 7% of the sample.

The data originate from a study of cytomegalovirus exposure and HLA in healthy donors (dated by TCRdb to 2016 to 2017). The study in broad terms: According to an earlier analysis of around 600 of the donors, roughly 180 million T cells yielded approximately 120 million unique TCR beta sequences and about 280 Gb of sequence data. To decide whether each TCR beta V gene segment behaved as functional or pseudogenic, an earlier analysis of some 580 of the donors relied on high-throughput TCR beta sequencing. About 280 gigabases of sequencing data and around 80 million unique TCR sequences made up an early release that covered approximately 700 HLA-typed donors. A later genetic analysis took genome-wide SNP genotypes for about 55% of the roughly 670 donors and used that subset as a discovery cohort. Typing coverage varied by locus: about 629-630 donors for A, B, C, DRB1 and DQB1; around 560 for DQA1; 600 to 610 for DPA1; around 450 for DPB1. All discovery cohort repertoires had been generated on a single sequencing platform. In addition to the first cohort of several hundred subjects, a separate validation cohort of 130 or so different subjects was used. On average, approximately 250,000 unique TCR beta nucleotide sequences were sequenced per donor among some 420 genotyped donors of the cohort, with roughly 18% of those sequences being non-productive. The study used immunosequencing to profile the T cell repertoires of approximately 630 subjects and linked those repertoires to cytomegalovirus serostatus. Because of strong linkage in the cohort, five DR-DQ haplotypes were treated as single units for association and clustering. High-throughput TCR immunosequencing, statistical association of individual TCRs with disease status, and machine learning were combined to predict cytomegalovirus infection status. Alongside the repertoire data, information on donor age, sex, ethnicity and CMV serostatus was compiled. In the later analysis, no new phenotypic data were used to find candidate immune exposures; instead, reliance was placed on TCR beta sequences and their occurrence across donors. A later analysis re-analyzed previously published TCR beta repertoires from about 730 donors and added high-resolution HLA genotyping to study TCR occurrence patterns. HLA typing covered class I and class II loci at four-digit resolution. Of the approximately 400 genotyped donors, 80% to 90% were placed in the genetic ancestry cluster associated with self-reported Caucasian donors. The study aimed to test whether cataloging public T cell receptors could reveal signatures of past pathogen exposure.

The cohort was made up of about 670 healthy bone marrow donors. Cohort members were all nominally healthy when sampled, although unrecorded immune exposures were likely present. The donor tested CMV seropositive, placing the donor among the approximately 290 seropositive members of the cohort. Every donor gave a peripheral blood sample, and the peripheral blood mononuclear cells from that sample were used for TCR beta sequencing. Genomic DNA extraction from the blood cell samples was performed with the Qiagen DNeasy Blood Extraction Kit. Results the study describes overall, beyond this receptor: A later analysis found that most CMV-associated TCR beta chains appeared HLA-restricted, with HLA associations seemingly driven largely by CMV exposure. The sequencing pipeline was judged likely to have produced a cluster of highly shared sequence variants as a technical artifact. An association between a missense DCLRE1C variant and V-gene and J-gene trimming of TCR beta chains was found in a later genetic analysis and replicated in an independent cohort. Strong co-occurrence of HLA alleles, especially DR and DQ, made assigning TCR associations to individual alleles difficult. A later analysis found that TCR association rates varied across HLA loci, with DRB1 alleles showing the most associated TCRs and HLA-C alleles the fewest. It was suggested by the authors that the approach could potentially be generalized to other disease states and immunological phenotypes. In a later analysis, about 16,000 TCR beta sequences were associated with specific HLA alleles at a false discovery rate of 0.05. In the study, approximately 160 TCR beta chains were listed as associated with cytomegalovirus. In vitro tests confirmed that three of the cytomegalovirus-associated TCR beta chains recognize cytomegalovirus antigens. The presence/absence analyses assumed that sequencing depth was roughly uniform across donors, and that assumption may not be true. Most TCR sequences were seen in very few donors, while some public TCRs were found in many individuals. Some IMGT-functional V segments, including TRBV6-2 and TRBV6-3, could not be told apart with the 87-base-pair reads, so those segments were excluded. A later analysis reported that several top co-occurrence clusters appeared linked to parvovirus B19, influenza, CMV and Epstein-Barr virus. This cohort had only TCR beta chains sequenced, and the lack of alpha or paired-chain data limited which features could be detected. Correlated functional status among segregating V segments might reflect linkage disequilibrium, but an unknown experimental factor could not be ruled out. In a later analysis, HLA-associated TCR beta chains were found to be more clonally expanded and to have lower generation probabilities than equally common non-associated chains. According to a later genetic analysis, donors in an Asian-associated ancestry cluster had fewer N-insertions in productive TCRs than the roughly 700-donor mean. HLA typing was unavailable for some donors at each locus, so association tests used only the typed subset. Around 16 rarely observed V segments, including chromosome 9 orphons, were excluded from the earlier analysis of a few hundred of the donors because counts were too low. CMV serostatus was the only immune exposure information available for the cohort. A further reported finding was that TCR beta sequences accurately predicted the HLA-A and HLA-B alleles for most subjects in the first cohort. In an earlier analysis of 587 of the donors, most TCR beta V segments appeared in productive rearrangements about 87% or about 30% of the time, broadly matching IMGT annotations. In both the original and validation cohorts, the classifier was reported to diagnose cytomegalovirus status with high specificity and sensitivity.

CDR1 and CDR2 are drawn from the germline V gene: SGHRS, YFSETQ. Counted from cysteine to phenylalanine, this CDR3 has 14 amino acids. The only DNA kept is the CDR3, 42 bases in frame from the first base. A distance of 19 bases separates the germline ends of V and J, which lose 3 bases and 13 bases respectively. Sequencing used PBMCs. The receptor's source is a woman in her forties in good health and CMV-seropositive. The rearrangement joined TRBV5-1 to TRBJ2-2; the D region possibly corresponds to TRBD1 (5 bases align). The CDR3 protein is CASSSGPGSSGLFF. The DNA reads as follows: TGCGCCAGCAGCTCCGGACCAGGGTCCAGTGGGCTGTTTTTT.